This TCR beta chain came from a study of T cells and Merkel cell carcinoma outcomes. Study-level points and caveats: Merkel cell carcinoma outcomes were reportedly predicted by repertoire and T-cell density.

Note on this clone: Its antigen is currently unknown.

Only in-frame clones appear in the TCRdb table, and some are missing; sequencing was by immunoSEQ multiplex PCR. Among over 15,000 clones listed, around 81% were seen once. The CDR3 consists of 14 residues. V shed 0 bases and J shed 3 bases, with 11 bases lying between them. Germline loops: CDR1 GTSNPN, CDR2 SVGIG (reference sequence). The source of this sequence is a human donor with Merkel cell carcinoma. The rearrangement links TRBV30 to TRBJ1-2, with D possibly matching TRBD1 (5 bases). The sequencing input was tumor tissue from Merkel cell carcinoma. The CDR3 is CAWSVAEGHYGYTF. The CDR3 DNA follows: TGTGCCTGGAGTGTAGCCGAGGGGCACTATGGCTACACCTTC.